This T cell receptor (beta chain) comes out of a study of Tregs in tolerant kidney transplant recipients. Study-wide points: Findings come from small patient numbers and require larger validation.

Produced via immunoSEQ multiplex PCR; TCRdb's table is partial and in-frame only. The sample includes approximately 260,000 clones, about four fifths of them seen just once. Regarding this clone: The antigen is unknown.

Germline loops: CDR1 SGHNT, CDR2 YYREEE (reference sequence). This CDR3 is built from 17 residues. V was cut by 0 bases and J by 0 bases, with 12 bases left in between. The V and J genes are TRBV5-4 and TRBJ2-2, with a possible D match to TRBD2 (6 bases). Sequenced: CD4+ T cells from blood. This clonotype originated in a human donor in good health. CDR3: CASSLAGGRTNTGELFF. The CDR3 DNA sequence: TGTGCCAGCAGCTTGGCCGGAGGGAGGACGAACACCGGGGAGCTGTTTTTT.